A selection of T cell receptor beta chains follows, all from one sample in a study of T cells in Graves' hyperthyroidism and ophthalmopathy. TCRdb passed the multiplex PCR reads through MiXCR, listing each CDR3 protein once. The sample lists 450,000 to 650,000 distinct CDR3 sequences; around 14% were seen once. Input material: blood. Receptor source: a woman in her late teens or twenties with Graves' ophthalmopathy. Each CDR3 is given with its conserved first and last residue. D genes are given only for firm matches. A row's size may be missing; if present it is once, few, many or a size class.

DNA: TGTGCCAGCAGCTTGGGGGACTGGATAGGGCAAGAGACCCAGTACTTC
CDR3: CASSLGDWIGQETQYF
V: TRBV7-8
size: many
D: -
J: TRBJ2-5

DNA: TGTGCCAGCAGTAGCGAGGGTGGACCCTACGAGCAGTACTTC
CDR3: CASSSEGGPYEQYF
V: TRBV2
size: -
D: -
J: TRBJ2-7

DNA: TGTGCCACTAGCCACCAGTGGGAGCATACCGGGGAGCTGTTTTTT
CDR3: CATSHQWEHTGELFF
V: TRBV24-1
size: -
D: -
J: TRBJ2-2

DNA: TGTGCCAGCAGCTTAGGGCTGGGGGGAAATCAGCCCCAGCATTTT
CDR3: CASSLGLGGNQPQHF
V: TRBV11-2
size: many
D: -
J: TRBJ1-5

DNA: TGTGCCAGCAGCTTAGCACCGGACGCAAACACTGAAGCTTTCTTT
CDR3: CASSLAPDANTEAFF
V: TRBV7-8
size: many
D: -
J: TRBJ1-1

DNA: TGTGCCAGCACCCCCTCGGGGGGTTACACTGAAGCTTTCTTT
CDR3: CASTPSGGYTEAFF
V: TRBV6-1
size: many
D: -
J: TRBJ1-1

DNA: TGTGCCAGCAGTTTAGAAAGGACCGGACAGGGGCCTCCTGAAGCTTTCTTT
CDR3: CASSLERTGQGPPEAFF
V: TRBV12-3/TRBV12-4
size: many
D: TRBD1
J: TRBJ1-1

DNA: TGTGCCAGTAGTATAAGCAGCATGAACACTGAAGCTTTCTTT
CDR3: CASSISSMNTEAFF
V: TRBV19
size: -
D: -
J: TRBJ1-1

DNA: TGTGCCAGCAGTGATCCAGCGGGAGAGGGCTACAATGAGCAGTTCTTC
CDR3: CASSDPAGEGYNEQFF
V: TRBV25-1
size: many
D: TRBD2
J: TRBJ2-1

DNA: TGTGCCAGCAGGTCCGGGACCGGCTACGAGCAGTACTTC
CDR3: CASRSGTGYEQYF
V: TRBV7-8
size: many
D: -
J: TRBJ2-7

DNA: TGTGCCAGCAGCTCAGGCCCCGAGACCCAGTACTTC
CDR3: CASSSGPETQYF
V: TRBV5-6
size: many
D: -
J: TRBJ2-5

DNA: TGTGCCAGCTCACTCCAAAACAGACCCACAGATACGCAGTATTTT
CDR3: CASSLQNRPTDTQYF
V: TRBV18
size: many
D: -
J: TRBJ2-3

DNA: TGTGCCTGGAGTTCTAGGGCCGACCTCTCGAACACTGAAGCTTTCTTT
CDR3: CAWSSRADLSNTEAFF
V: TRBV30
size: many
D: -
J: TRBJ1-1

DNA: TGTGCTAGTGGTTCGACGGGACACCGTAACTATGGCTACACCTTC
CDR3: CASGSTGHRNYGYTF
V: TRBV12-5
size: many
D: -
J: TRBJ1-2

DNA: TGTGCCAGCCGCAACGAAAACATTCAGTACTTC
CDR3: CASRNENIQYF
V: TRBV28
size: many
D: -
J: TRBJ2-4

DNA: TGTGCCAGCAGCTTGGGACTAGCGGGAGAAGTCGAGACCCAGTACTTC
CDR3: CASSLGLAGEVETQYF
V: TRBV5-5
size: -
D: TRBD2
J: TRBJ2-5

DNA: TGTGCCAGCAGCTCAGCGGGTAGCGGTCGGGAGCTGTTTTTT
CDR3: CASSSAGSGRELFF
V: TRBV7-3
size: many
D: -
J: TRBJ2-2

DNA: TGCAGCGGTGGGACAGGGAATCTTGAAAAACTGTTTTTT
CDR3: CSGGTGNLEKLFF
V: TRBV29-1
size: -
D: TRBD1
J: TRBJ1-4